The clone carrying this T cell receptor (beta chain) has a count of ten or more. Its antigen is as yet unknown. This record comes from a study of T cells in Graves' hyperthyroidism and ophthalmopathy. Overall study results and limits: Ophthalmopathy onset followed model prediction by a median around six months.

RNA transcripts provided the source from which TCR beta CDR3 regions were amplified. The HTBI primer set was used in a first-round RT-PCR of the TCR CDR3. A single record per CDR3 protein comes from TCRdb applying MiXCR to the multiplex PCR reads. The table records fewer than 110,000 distinct CDR3 sequences, 15% to 20% of them present only once. The patients, who ranged from 18 to 65 in age, presented with newly diagnosed hyperthyroidism lasting under 2 months. The PBMCs studied were ones that came from 10 ml fresh peripheral blood. The specimen was blood. This receptor was obtained from a woman aged 50 to 60 with Graves' hyperthyroidism.

CDR3 region: CSAPGPNEQFF. The CDR3 region has the DNA TGCAGTGCACCAGGCCCCAATGAGCAGTTCTTC. This rearrangement joins TRBV20-1 to TRBJ2-1; no clear D. The length of the CDR3 is 11 residues. V was pared by 6 bases and J by 6 bases, with 9 bases between. Germline CDR1 is DFQATT and CDR2 is SNEGSKA (reference sequence).